What follows are 11 T cell receptor beta chains derived from one specimen sequenced in a study of blood T cell repertoires in COVID-19. Assay used: immunoSEQ multiplex PCR; TCRdb lists only in-frame clones, some missing. The data show about 420,000 clones, 70% to 90% seen once. Sequencing was carried out using peripheral blood. Source of these receptors: a man aged 18 to 29 with COVID-19, enrolled during active disease.

This clone was seen just once. The V call is TRBV6-5, the J call TRBJ2-7; weak D call: TRBD2 (5 bases). The CDR3 runs to 15 residues. V shed 5 bases and J shed 3 bases, with 17 bases lying between them. Germline loops: CDR1 MNHEY, CDR2 SVGAGI. CDR3 region: CASSIFVGEIYEQYF. The CDR3 bases are TGTGCCAGCAGTATTTTTGTGGGAGAGATCTACGAGCAGTACTTC.

The chain uses TRBV6-5 and TRBJ1-5; TRBD1 matches 8 bases. Germline CDR1 MNHEY, CDR2 SVGAGI. Trimming removed 4 bases from V and 2 bases from J; junction bases left unmatched: 4. The CDR3 is 15 amino acids. CDR3 loop: CASSSQGAGNQPQHF. In DNA, the CDR3 is TGTGCCAGCAGTTCGCAGGGGGCCGGCAATCAGCCCCAGCATTTT.

The chain links TRBV7-9 to TRBJ2-7; D possibly corresponds to TRBD2 (6 bases). Trimming shortened V by 5 bases and J by 5 bases, and 10 bases separated the two germline ends. The CDR3 runs to 12 residues. CDR1 SEHNR and CDR2 FQNEAQ come from the germline V gene (reference sequence). CDR3 bases: TGTGCCAGCAGCGCGGGCGGGGACGAGCAGTACTTC. Its protein is CASSAGGDEQYF.

The genes are TRBV2 and TRBJ2-1, with 8 nucleotides matching TRBD2. Unmatched junction bases numbered 6, after V lost 1 base and J lost 7 bases. Per the germline V gene, CDR1 is SNHLY and CDR2 is FYNNEI. This CDR3 region has 15 residues. The CDR3 reads CASSEDLAGTNEQFF. Here the CDR3 DNA reads TGTGCCAGCAGTGAAGACCTAGCGGGTACAAATGAGCAGTTCTTC.

V usage is TRBV12-5 and J usage is TRBJ1-2; unclear D gene. Deletions cut 3 bases from V and 5 bases from J, with 16 bases between. In germline, CDR1 is LGHNT, CDR2 FRNRAP. The CDR3 length is 15 residues. CDR3 in DNA: TGTGCTAGTGGTTTACCCGCGGGGAACGGTTATGGCTACACCTTC. Its translation: CASGLPAGNGYGYTF.

The chain has TRBV7-9 and TRBJ1-6; 9 bases agree with TRBD1. Trimming cost V 4 bases and J 10 bases; bases outside gene matches: 5. Germline CDR1 reads SEHNR; CDR2 reads FQNEAQ (reference sequence). The CDR3 runs 14 residues. In nucleotides, the CDR3 is TGTGCCAGCAGCTGGGACAGGGTAAACTCACCCCTCCACTTT. It yields the protein CASSWDRVNSPLHF.

The V gene is TRBV9, the J gene TRBJ2-2, with TRBD2 matching 12 bases. V was clipped by 4 bases and J by 5 bases; unmatched bases: 9. Germline CDR1 SGDLS, CDR2 YYNGEE. CDR3 size: 17 residues. CDR3 nucleotides: TGTGCCAGCAGCCAGAACCAGACTAGCGGGGGTACCGGGGAGCTGTTTTTT. Translating gives CASSQNQTSGGTGELFF.

This clone is a singleton in its sample. The V call is TRBV24-1, the J call TRBJ2-1; 8 bases fit TRBD2. Germline loops: CDR1 KGHDR, CDR2 SFDVKD. Losses at the gene ends were 0 bases for V and 7 bases for J; bases not matched to a gene: 7. The CDR3 is 16 residues long. In DNA, the CDR3 is TGTGCCACCAGTGATTTGCCCAGCGGGAGACGAAATGAGCAGTTCTTC. Translated: CATSDLPSGRRNEQFF.

The rearrangement links TRBV10-1 to TRBJ2-4; maybe TRBD1 (6 bases). Germline lookup yields CDR1 WNHNN and CDR2 SYGVQD (reference sequence). The CDR3 consists of 15 residues. The V gene lost 9 bases and the J gene lost 0 bases, with 15 bases spanning the gap. In nucleotides, the CDR3 is TGCGCCAGGTGGGGGCGGTCCTTAGCCAAAAACATTCAGTACTTC. This encodes CARWGRSLAKNIQYF.

The genes are TRBV10-2 and TRBJ2-7, with TRBD2 as a possible D gene (7 bases). The CDR3 loop spans 14 amino acids. Germline assignment: CDR1 WSHSY and CDR2 SAAADI. V was shortened by 5 bases and J by 3 bases, with 14 bases between the two germline ends. CDR3 residues: CASSRWEGGYEQYF. The CDR3 DNA is TGCGCCAGCAGTAGGTGGGAGGGGGGCTACGAGCAGTACTTC.

CDR3 loop: CASSTGQGSNTEAFF. CDR3 DNA: TGTGCCAGCAGTACAGGACAGGGATCGAACACTGAAGCTTTCTTT. The chain employs TRBV7-8 and TRBJ1-1; 8 positions match TRBD1. V was clipped by 6 bases and J by 1 base; unmatched bases: 7. The CDR3 totals 15 residues. Per the germline V gene, CDR1 is SGHVS and CDR2 is FQNEAQ.